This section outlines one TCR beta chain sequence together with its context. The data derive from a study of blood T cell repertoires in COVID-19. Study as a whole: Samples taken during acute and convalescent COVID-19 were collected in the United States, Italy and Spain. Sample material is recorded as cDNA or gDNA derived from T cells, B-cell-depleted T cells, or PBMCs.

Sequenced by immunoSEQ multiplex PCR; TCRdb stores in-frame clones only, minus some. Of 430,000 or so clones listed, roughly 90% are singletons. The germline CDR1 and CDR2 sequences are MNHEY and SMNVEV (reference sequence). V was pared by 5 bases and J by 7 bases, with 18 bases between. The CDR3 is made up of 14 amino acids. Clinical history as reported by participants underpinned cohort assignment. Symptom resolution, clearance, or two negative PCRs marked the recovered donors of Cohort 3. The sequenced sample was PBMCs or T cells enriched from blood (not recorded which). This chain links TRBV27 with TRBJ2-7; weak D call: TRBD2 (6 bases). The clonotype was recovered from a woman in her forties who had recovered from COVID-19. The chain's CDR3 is CASSEAGSIIEQYF. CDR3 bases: TGTGCCAGCAGTGAGGCCGGGAGTATTATTGAGCAGTACTTC.